This TCR beta chain was documented in a study of T cells expressing NK-cell markers. Study background: Sorted T-cell subsets CD3+CD56+NKG2C+, CD3+CD56+NKG2C- and CD3+CD56-NKG2C+ were TCR beta-sequenced. Eight donors were sequenced, seven testing HCMV-seropositive and one testing seronegative. Overall study findings and caveats: The share of CD8+ T cells held by dominant NKG2C+ clonotypes was 1.0-7.0% in several donors.

The CDR3 spans 15 residues. The germline V gene encodes CDR1 LGHNA and CDR2 YSLEER. From its re-call of the 5' RACE reads, TCRdb lists each CDR3 protein once, without DNA. The sample shows some 120,000 distinct CDR3 sequences, and roughly 18% sits with its ten largest clones. Concerning this clonotype: Its cognate antigen is unknown.

This chain links TRBV4-3 with TRBJ1-1. The sample consisted of blood T cells: a sorted CD56 or NKG2C T cell subset, CD4+ or CD8+ T cells, or bulk PBMC T cells (not recorded which). This receptor was identified in a woman between 18 and 75 years old in good health. CDR3: CASSQELGARTEAFF.